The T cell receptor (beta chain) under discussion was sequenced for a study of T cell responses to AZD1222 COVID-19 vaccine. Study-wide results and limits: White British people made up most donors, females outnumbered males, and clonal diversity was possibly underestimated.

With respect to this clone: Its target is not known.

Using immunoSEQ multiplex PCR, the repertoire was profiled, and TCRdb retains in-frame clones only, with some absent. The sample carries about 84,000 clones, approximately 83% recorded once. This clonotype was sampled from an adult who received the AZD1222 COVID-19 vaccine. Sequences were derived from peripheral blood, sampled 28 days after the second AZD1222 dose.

The CDR3 sequence: CASSSDRNTEAFF. The CDR3 region has the DNA TGTGCCAGTAGTAGCGACAGGAACACTGAAGCTTTCTTT. The chain couples TRBV19 to TRBJ1-1, with D perhaps TRBD1 (5 bases). Germline CDR1 LNHDA, CDR2 SQIVND (reference sequence). The CDR3 has 13 amino acids. The V and J ends lost 4 bases and 1 base respectively, with 7 bases between them.